The 22 T cell receptor beta chains given below trace back to one sample, sequenced in a study of blood T cell repertoires in COVID-19. Sequencing was performed with immunoSEQ multiplex PCR; in TCRdb, only in-frame clones are kept and a portion is missing. This table holds over 150,000 clones, about 80% found once. Input material: peripheral blood. All receptors derive from a woman aged 55-70 years with acute or convalescent COVID-19.

The CDR3 protein is CASSLVALAGGLYNEQFF. CDR3 DNA sequence: TGCGCCAGCAGCTTGGTGGCTCTAGCGGGGGGACTCTACAATGAGCAGTTCTTC. The chain joins TRBV5-1 to TRBJ2-1; 11 nucleotides align to TRBD2. CDR1 SGHRS and CDR2 YFSETQ come from the germline V gene. This CDR3 is built from 18 residues. J gave up 3 bases and V 0 bases, and 8 bases lay outside the gene matches.

CDR3 sequence reads: CASRATETQYF. DNA for the CDR3: TGTGCCAGCAGAGCAACGGAGACCCAGTACTTC. J is TRBJ2-5 and V is TRBV2; D is ambiguous. The CDR3 covers 11 residues. CDR1 SNHLY and CDR2 FYNNEI come from the germline V gene. Trimming cost V 6 bases and J 5 bases, with 7 bases left between them.

CDR3 coding DNA: TGTGCCAGCTCACCGTCCCGAGGGCAACGCCGGAACACCATATATTTT. Its translation is CASSPSRGQRRNTIYF. V is TRBV18 and J is TRBJ1-3; D gene ambiguous. CDR3 size: 16 residues. Germline CDR1 reads KGHSH; CDR2 reads LQKENI. Trimming left V 3 bases short and J 7 bases short, with 19 bases between.

J is TRBJ2-1 and V is TRBV25-1; possible D gene TRBD1, 6 bases. Looked up from germline, CDR1 is MGHDK and CDR2 is SYGVNS. This CDR3 is built from 15 residues. V was clipped by 3 bases and J by 6 bases, with 15 bases between them. The CDR3: CASSDYGTQGNEQFF. The DNA of the CDR3 is TGTGCCAGCAGTGATTACGGGACACAGGGCAATGAGCAGTTCTTC.

The rearrangement links TRBV3-1 (or the pseudogene TRBV3-2) to TRBJ2-7; D gene ambiguous. The CDR3 sequence is 14 residues long. Germline values: CDR1 LGHDT, CDR2 YNNKEL (reference sequence). Trimming stripped 2 bases from V and 3 bases from J, with 11 bases between. The CDR3 DNA follows: TGTGCCAGCAGCCAATACTCACAGCTCTACGAGCAGTACTTC. This codes for CASSQYSQLYEQYF.

The rearrangement uses TRBV6-5 and TRBJ1-4; D gene uncertain. The germline gives CDR1 MNHEY, CDR2 SVGAGI. This CDR3 region has 12 residues. V was cut by 1 base and J by 7 bases, with 4 bases left in between. CDR3 sequence: CASSYFGEKLFF. Here the CDR3 DNA reads TGTGCCAGCAGTTACTTCGGTGAAAAACTGTTTTTT.

The rearrangement joins TRBV10-3 to TRBJ1-1; D is undetermined. CDR3 length: 13 amino acids. Germline lookup yields CDR1 ENHRY and CDR2 SYGVKD. The germline V and J ends were trimmed by 3 bases and 1 base, with 6 bases remaining between them. The CDR3 spells CAISENGNTEAFF. The CDR3 DNA is TGTGCCATCAGTGAAAACGGGAACACTGAAGCTTTCTTT.

The V gene is TRBV12-2, the J gene TRBJ2-5; the DNA was not used to check the table's D call, TRBD1. TRBV12-2 is annotated as a pseudogene. The CDR3 totals 17 residues. Written as DNA, the CDR3 is TGTGCAAGTCGCTTAATTAGGTTTATGGGGGCCAGGGAGACCCAGTACTTC. It encodes CASRLIRFMGARETQYF.

Concerning this clone: The identical CDR3 is also encoded by other nucleotide sequences in the sample. This sequence joins TRBV6-5 and TRBJ1-2; TRBD1 matches 11 bases. V gave up 2 bases and J gave up 8 bases; unmatched junction bases: 4. Germline V gene data show CDR1 as MNHEY and CDR2 as SVGAGI. The CDR3 consists of 14 residues. The chain's CDR3 is CASSYTGQGAGYTF. CDR3 in DNA: TGTGCCAGCAGTTACACCGGACAGGGGGCGGGCTACACCTTC.

The chain carries TRBV11-1 and TRBJ2-7; TRBD2 aligns across 12 bases. This CDR3 contains 15 residues. J lost 0 bases, V lost 5 bases, and 2 bases had no gene match. Germline CDR1 and CDR2: SGHAT and FQDESV (reference sequence). CDR3 residues: CASSRLAGASYEQYF. The CDR3 DNA reads TGTGCCAGCAGCCGACTAGCGGGGGCCTCCTACGAGCAGTACTTC.

The V gene is TRBV4-2, the J gene TRBJ1-1; D possibly corresponds to TRBD1 (6 bases). Looked up from germline, CDR1 is LGHNA and CDR2 is YNFKEQ. The CDR3 totals 16 residues. The V end lost 0 bases, the J end lost 7 bases, and 18 bases lay between the germline ends. CDR3 bases: TGTGCCAGCAGCCAAGATTTACGGCAGGGGAGAGGTGAAGCTTTCTTT. Translated: CASSQDLRQGRGEAFF.

CDR3 DNA sequence: TGTGCCAGCGGGACGGGACAGATGAACACTGAAGCTTTCTTT. This translates into CASGTGQMNTEAFF. The chain links TRBV6-5 to TRBJ1-1; 7 bases align to TRBD1. Germline trimming cut 8 bases from V and 0 bases from J; bases unmatched to any gene: 6. This CDR3 region has 14 residues. Germline CDR1 and CDR2: MNHEY and SVGAGI.

The chain links TRBV28 to TRBJ1-1; D is uncertain. The V gene lost 3 bases and the J gene lost 1 base, with 12 bases spanning the gap. The CDR3 consists of 15 residues. Germline loops: CDR1 MDHEN, CDR2 SYDVKM. As DNA, the CDR3 is TGTGCCAGCAGTTTGAACTTCAATCGGAACACTGAAGCTTTCTTT. This translates into CASSLNFNRNTEAFF. Filled out from reference TRBV28 and TRBJ1-1, the complete variable domain reads DVKVTQSSRYLVKRTGEKVFLECVQDMDHENMFWYRQDPGLGLRLIYFSYDVKMKEKGDIPEGYSVSREKKERFSLILESASTNQTSMYLCASSLNFNRNTEAFFGQGTRLTVV.

The V gene is TRBV7-3, the J gene TRBJ1-1; possible D gene TRBD1, 6 bases. Germline CDR1 is SGHTA and CDR2 is FQGTGA. V lost 4 bases and J lost 1, with 10 bases in between. The CDR3 contains 14 residues. CDR3 protein: CASSSWTANTEAFF. CDR3 sequence (DNA): TGTGCCAGCAGCTCCTGGACAGCGAACACTGAAGCTTTCTTT.

The gene calls are TRBV6-5 and TRBJ1-1, with 7 bases aligning to TRBD1. V shed 6 bases, J shed 4 bases, and the junction held 5 bases outside the gene matches. The V gene's germline CDR1 is MNHEY and CDR2 SVGAGI. The CDR3 spans 13 residues. CDR3 bases: TGTGCCAGCAGGTTACAGGGGCTCACTGAAGCTTTCTTT. It is translated as CASRLQGLTEAFF.

About this clone itself: One junction end does not reproduce the germline sequence, and a read error may be involved. V gene TRBV6-5 combines with J gene TRBJ2-7; a possible D gene is TRBD2 (6 bases). The CDR3 is 10 amino acids. Looked up from germline, CDR1 is MNHEY and CDR2 is SVGAGI. The DNA of the CDR3 is TGTGCCAGCAGTTCAACCCGGAGGGACTTC. Its protein product is CASSSTRRDF.

Concerning this clone: Different DNA sequences within this sample yield the same CDR3. The chain combines TRBV5-4 with TRBJ2-1; D is ambiguous. The V gene's germline CDR1 is SGHNT and CDR2 YYREEE (reference sequence). The CDR3 consists of 14 residues. The V gene lost 4 bases and the J gene lost 4 bases, with 12 bases spanning the gap. CDR3 nucleotide sequence: TGTGCCAGCAGCCTCCCAGGCCAGTACAATGAGCAGTTCTTC. This gives the protein CASSLPGQYNEQFF.

The chain links TRBV25-1 to TRBJ2-5, with D tentatively TRBD1 (5 bases). Germline V gene data show CDR1 as MGHDK and CDR2 as SYGVNS. The CDR3 is 14 amino acids. V lost 3 bases, J lost 1 base, and 9 bases lay in between. CDR3 loop: CASSDAGIQETQYF. Written as DNA, the CDR3 is TGTGCCAGCAGTGACGCAGGGATCCAAGAGACCCAGTACTTC.

The chain links TRBV5-4 to TRBJ1-1; a possible D gene is TRBD1 (5 bases). V lost 1 base, J lost 7 bases, and 14 bases lay in between. The germline CDR1 and CDR2 sequences are SGHNT and YYREEE (reference sequence). CDR3 length: 14 residues. The CDR3 sequence: CASSLSTQGGEAFF. The CDR3, as DNA: TGTGCCAGCAGCTTGAGTACCCAGGGAGGTGAAGCTTTCTTT.

This chain joins TRBV5-1 and TRBJ1-4; TRBD1 matches at 9 bases. CDR3 length: 17 amino acids. Germline V lookup: CDR1 SGHRS, CDR2 YFSETQ. The junction had 14 bases not matched to a gene; V was cut back by 3 bases and J by 8 bases. The CDR3 region is CASSSGTGKGLGEKLFF. CDR3 DNA sequence: TGCGCCAGCAGCTCTGGGACAGGGAAGGGCCTAGGAGAAAAACTGTTTTTT.

The chain recombines TRBV10-1 with TRBJ2-7; the match to TRBD2 covers 7 bases. V trimming: 4 bases; J trimming: 9 bases; junction bases outside the gene matches: 12. The germline V gene encodes CDR1 WNHNN and CDR2 SYGVQD (reference sequence). The CDR3 sequence is 14 residues long. Here the CDR3 DNA reads TGCGCCAGCAGTGCGGCGGGGGAGAAACAATGGCAGTACTTC. It is translated as CASSAAGEKQWQYF.

This CDR3 reads CASSPQAGGNTEAFF. The CDR3 bases are TGTGCCAGCAGTCCACAGGCAGGTGGGAACACTGAAGCTTTCTTT. This chain connects TRBV4-2 to TRBJ1-1; perhaps TRBD1 as D (5 bases). V lost 6 bases and J 1 base, leaving 15 bases between the germline ends. The CDR3 is made up of 15 amino acids. CDR1 is LGHNA, CDR2 YNFKEQ, per germline.